This T cell receptor beta chain is drawn from a study of control samples from healthy donors and cancer patients. Germline loops: CDR1 KGHSH, CDR2 LQKENI. This CDR3 contains 13 residues. V gave up 6 bases and J gave up 7 bases; unmatched junction bases: 8. Assay: immunoSEQ multiplex PCR; the TCRdb copy retains only in-frame clones and omits some. The data contain some 200,000 clones, 91% of them singletons. The sequence was collected from a woman aged 25 to 39 in good health. Source material: blood. The chain couples TRBV18 to TRBJ1-2, with 7 nucleotides matching TRBD1. The CDR3 protein is CASSTTGRSGYTF. For the CDR3, the DNA is TGTGCCAGCTCGACGACAGGGCGGAGTGGCTACACCTTC.